These 6 T cell receptor beta chains were all obtained from the same sample, sequenced in a study of cytomegalovirus exposure and HLA in healthy donors. The study ran its PCR with 60 Vbeta and 13 Jbeta primers. Libraries were prepared by immunoSEQ multiplex PCR; TCRdb keeps only in-frame clonotypes and omits some of them. The sample consists of around 100,000 clones, 82% of them appearing once. Material: PBMCs. The receptors derive from a man aged 30 to 39 in good health and CMV-seropositive.

The rearrangement links TRBV30 to TRBJ2-1; 7 bases fit TRBD2. V lost 1 base and J lost 3; bases outside the gene matches: 6. The CDR3 runs 15 residues. Germline V gene sequence: CDR1 GTSNPN, CDR2 SVGIG (reference sequence). The CDR3 DNA reads as TGTGCCTGGAGTGGCCTGGGGGGGTTCTACAATGAGCAGTTCTTC. Its translation: CAWSGLGGFYNEQFF.

The V call is TRBV25-1, the J call TRBJ1-3; the D is unclear. Germline assignment: CDR1 MGHDK and CDR2 SYGVNS. V was shortened by 9 bases and J by 2 bases, with 14 bases between the two germline ends. The CDR3 length is 14 residues. The CDR3 DNA is TGTGCCAGTACGGGATCGAGAGCTGGAAACACCATATATTTT. Its protein is CASTGSRAGNTIYF.

The chain is built from TRBV19 and TRBJ2-1; D ambiguous. The ends were cut back, 3 bases at V and 4 bases at J, with 7 bases in the middle. Germline CDR1 LNHDA, CDR2 SQIVND (reference sequence). The CDR3 covers 13 residues. The CDR3 DNA reads TGTGCCAGTAGTATTACACATTACAATGAGCAGTTCTTC. This encodes CASSITHYNEQFF.

V gene TRBV6-6 combines with J gene TRBJ2-7; TRBD2 agrees at 13 bases. V shed 6 bases and J 6 bases; nucleotides not matched to a gene: 5. Germline assignment: CDR1 MNHNY and CDR2 SVGAGI (reference sequence). The CDR3 is 14 amino acids. CDR3 nucleotides: TGTGCCAGCAGCCGGACTAGCGGGAGTTCCGAGCAGTACGTC. This gives the protein CASSRTSGSSEQYV.

V gene TRBV11-2 combines with J gene TRBJ1-2; TRBD1 matches at 9 bases. V was clipped by 4 bases and J by 4 bases; unmatched bases: 1. The germline V gene encodes CDR1 SGHAT and CDR2 FQNNGV. CDR3 length: 13 amino acids. The CDR3 nucleotides read TGTGCCAGCAGCTGGGGACAGGGCTATGGCTACACCTTC. Encoded protein: CASSWGQGYGYTF.

This rearrangement joins TRBV6-1 to TRBJ2-2; 7 bases align to TRBD1. The CDR3 is 14 residues long. The V and J ends lost 11 bases and 2 bases, in that order; junction bases with no gene match: 8. CDR1 and CDR2 from the germline V gene are MNHNS and SASEGT. The CDR3 sequence is CACTTGLNTGELFF. The CDR3 bases are TGTGCCTGTACGACAGGGCTTAACACCGGGGAGCTGTTTTTT.